Below, one T cell receptor beta chain is given with its context. The target antigen is unknown. Germline V gene sequence: CDR1 SGHAT, CDR2 FQNNGV. The V gene lost 4 bases and the J gene lost 2 bases, with 11 bases spanning the gap. The CDR3 is 14 residues long. The sample is drawn from a study of OX40 agonist ivuxolimab in advanced cancers. Study results and limitations: Antigen specificity of clonally expanded peripheral T cells was not established. Dose levels from 0.1 to 3.0 mg/kg saw CD4+ and CD8+ blood T cells expand clonally by week 6.

Using immunoSEQ multiplex PCR, the repertoire was profiled, and TCRdb retains in-frame clones only, with some absent. The repertoire consists of over 65,000 clones, with under 85% occurring once and the leading ten covering 0.4% to 0.55%. Autoimmune disease history or systemic immunosuppression led to patient exclusion. Sampled blood was obtained at baseline, cycle 4 day 1, and cycle 7 day 1. The receptor's source is an adult with an advanced solid tumor such as melanoma, head and neck, liver or kidney cancer. This sample comprised CD4+ or CD8+ T cells sorted from blood, obtained in a trial of the OX40 agonist ivuxolimab. V is TRBV11-2 and J is TRBJ1-1; D gene ambiguous. CDR3 sequence (DNA): TGTGCCAGCAGCTACGGGGTTCGCAACACTGAAGCTTTCTTT. This translates into CASSYGVRNTEAFF.